This TCR beta chain was identified during a study of blood T cells in healthy people across ages. Background on the study: Capture by template switching was about one barcoded beta molecule per two T cells.

General study points: Roughly linear declines in TCR beta diversity per million T cells occurred with age.

Of note for this clonotype: Its antigen is unknown.

V was shortened by 0 bases and J by 5 bases, with 14 bases between the two germline ends. In germline, CDR1 is DFQATT, CDR2 SNEGSKA (reference sequence). This CDR3 has 15 residues. PCR was performed a second time for roughly 7 to 12 cycles using a sample-barcoded 5' primer and a J-beta primer mix. TCRdb re-called the 5' RACE reads through MiXCR, storing one row per CDR3 protein. The sample lists some 780,000 distinct CDR3 sequences, just over 55% occurring once. Per individual sample, total RNA of at least 5 micrograms was extracted. V gene TRBV20-1 combines with J gene TRBJ2-1, with a tentative D call TRBD2 (5 bases). Sequences were obtained from blood. This sequence was found in a man aged 35-49 years in good health. In DNA, the CDR3 is TGCAGTGCTAGAGATCAAGGGAGTATCAACAATGAGCAGTTCTTC. Its protein is CSARDQGSINNEQFF.